This is a list of T cell receptor beta chains from one sample in a study of blood T cell repertoires in COVID-19. Clones were sequenced by immunoSEQ multiplex PCR, and TCRdb holds only the in-frame ones, with some missing. The sample holds fewer than 300,000 clones, approximately 85% seen once. Sequences were obtained from peripheral blood. Every receptor here comes from a man aged 50-59 years with active or convalescent COVID-19. The CDR3 runs from the conserved cysteine through the conserved F or W. Fields, in order: clone size, V gene, J gene, D gene, CDR3 protein, CDR3 DNA. D genes are given only for firm matches. Some rows mark clone size as missing; the rest say once, few, many or name a class of expanded clone.

abundance: NA; v_gene: TRBV5-1; j_gene: TRBJ2-3; d_gene: NA; CDR3aa: CASSTGGPDTQYF; CDR3nt: TGCGCCAGCAGCACCGGGGGTCCAGATACGCAGTATTTT
abundance: few; v_gene: TRBV6-2/TRBV6-3; j_gene: TRBJ2-7; d_gene: NA; CDR3aa: CASSSARTYEQYF; CDR3nt: TGTGCCAGCAGTTCGGCGAGGACCTACGAGCAGTACTTC
abundance: NA; v_gene: TRBV6-1; j_gene: TRBJ2-1; d_gene: TRBD2; CDR3aa: CASSEGGGLYNEQFF; CDR3nt: TGTGCCAGCAGTGAAGGGGGGGGACTTTACAATGAGCAGTTCTTC
abundance: NA; v_gene: TRBV18; j_gene: TRBJ2-3; d_gene: NA; CDR3aa: CASSPVAGVYTDTQYF; CDR3nt: TGTGCCAGCTCACCTGTGGCAGGGGTGTACACAGATACGCAGTATTTT
abundance: NA; v_gene: TRBV3-1/TRBV3-2; j_gene: TRBJ2-7; d_gene: TRBD1; CDR3aa: CASSPGQGPYYEQYF; CDR3nt: TGTGCCAGCAGCCCGGGACAGGGTCCATACTACGAGCAGTACTTC
abundance: NA; v_gene: TRBV30; j_gene: TRBJ2-7; d_gene: TRBD2; CDR3aa: CASRTSGAYEQYF; CDR3nt: TGTGCCTCACGGACTAGCGGCGCCTACGAGCAGTACTTC
abundance: NA; v_gene: TRBV6-1; j_gene: TRBJ2-1; d_gene: TRBD2; CDR3aa: CASSEFRGRALYNEQFF; CDR3nt: TGTGCCAGCAGTGAATTTCGCGGGAGGGCCTTATACAATGAGCAGTTCTTC
abundance: NA; v_gene: TRBV7-9; j_gene: TRBJ2-7; d_gene: TRBD2; CDR3aa: CATSRGDAYEQYF; CDR3nt: TGTGCCACCTCCCGGGGGGACGCCTACGAGCAGTACTTC
abundance: NA; v_gene: TRBV5-1; j_gene: TRBJ2-3; d_gene: TRBD2; CDR3aa: CASSLDTGGGDTQYF; CDR3nt: TGCGCCAGCAGCTTGGACACGGGAGGGGGAGATACGCAGTATTTT
abundance: NA; v_gene: TRBV25-1; j_gene: TRBJ2-2; d_gene: TRBD1; CDR3aa: CASSDRQGLDTGELFF; CDR3nt: TGTGCCAGCAGTGACCGACAGGGGTTGGATACCGGGGAGCTGTTTTTT
abundance: NA; v_gene: TRBV7-9; j_gene: TRBJ2-7; d_gene: NA; CDR3aa: CASSPQDSNYEQYF; CDR3nt: TGTGCCAGCAGCCCCCAGGACTCTAACTACGAGCAGTACTTC
abundance: NA; v_gene: TRBV18; j_gene: TRBJ1-5; d_gene: NA; CDR3aa: CASSPSGVGNQPQHF; CDR3nt: TGTGCCAGCTCACCGTCCGGGGTGGGCAATCAGCCCCAGCATTTT
abundance: NA; v_gene: TRBV5-1; j_gene: TRBJ1-2; d_gene: NA; CDR3aa: CASSDIRDTRWTF; CDR3nt: TGCGCCAGCAGCGACATCCGGGACACCCGATGGACCTTC
abundance: few; v_gene: TRBV19; j_gene: TRBJ1-1; d_gene: NA; CDR3aa: CASSMAAGAEAFF; CDR3nt: TGTGCCAGTAGTATGGCGGCAGGGGCCGAAGCTTTCTTT
abundance: once; v_gene: TRBV6-5; j_gene: TRBJ1-1; d_gene: TRBD1; CDR3aa: CASRTGTEAFF; CDR3nt: TGTGCCAGCAGGACAGGGACTGAAGCTTTCTTT
abundance: NA; v_gene: TRBV6-5; j_gene: TRBJ2-1; d_gene: NA; CDR3aa: CASRSAPGGNEQFF; CDR3nt: TGTGCCAGCAGGTCAGCCCCCGGCGGGAATGAGCAGTTCTTC
abundance: NA; v_gene: TRBV11-2; j_gene: TRBJ2-1; d_gene: TRBD1; CDR3aa: CAEGAEGNEQFF; CDR3nt: TGTGCCGAGGGGGCAGAAGGCAATGAGCAGTTCTTC
abundance: NA; v_gene: TRBV5-8; j_gene: TRBJ1-1; d_gene: TRBD1; CDR3aa: CASSKLLTGARNTEAFF; CDR3nt: TGTGCCAGCAGCAAACTTCTAACAGGGGCCCGTAACACTGAAGCTTTCTTT
abundance: NA; v_gene: TRBV5-1; j_gene: TRBJ1-3; d_gene: NA; CDR3aa: CASSLAGYGNTIYF; CDR3nt: TGCGCCAGCAGCTTGGCAGGGTACGGAAACACCATATATTTT
abundance: NA; v_gene: TRBV5-6; j_gene: TRBJ2-7; d_gene: NA; CDR3aa: CASRFGDEQYF; CDR3nt: TGTGCCAGCAGGTTCGGAGACGAGCAGTACTTC
abundance: NA; v_gene: TRBV7-9; j_gene: TRBJ2-3; d_gene: TRBD2; CDR3aa: CASSLLAGGPDTQYF; CDR3nt: TGTGCCAGCAGCTTACTAGCGGGAGGGCCAGATACGCAGTATTTT
abundance: once; v_gene: TRBV30; j_gene: TRBJ1-1; d_gene: NA; CDR3aa: CAWSGGPPPFEAFF; CDR3nt: TGTGCCTGGAGTGGAGGGCCTCCCCCCTTTGAAGCTTTCTTT
abundance: NA; v_gene: TRBV9; j_gene: TRBJ2-7; d_gene: TRBD1; CDR3aa: CASSVGDSSYEQYF; CDR3nt: TGTGCCAGCAGCGTAGGGGACAGCTCCTACGAGCAGTACTTC
abundance: NA; v_gene: TRBV19; j_gene: TRBJ2-7; d_gene: NA; CDR3aa: CASSSTGTFPGEQYF; CDR3nt: TGTGCCAGTAGTTCAACCGGGACTTTCCCGGGGGAGCAGTACTTC
abundance: NA; v_gene: TRBV9; j_gene: TRBJ2-1; d_gene: NA; CDR3aa: CASSVAAASSSYNEQFF; CDR3nt: TGTGCCAGCAGCGTAGCGGCGGCCTCATCCTCCTACAATGAGCAGTTCTTC
abundance: NA; v_gene: TRBV5-1; j_gene: TRBJ2-1; d_gene: TRBD1; CDR3aa: CASSLTTGTGTYNEQFF; CDR3nt: TGCGCCAGCAGCCTAACCACCGGGACAGGGACCTACAATGAGCAGTTCTTC
abundance: once; v_gene: TRBV7-3; j_gene: TRBJ2-7; d_gene: NA; CDR3aa: CASSPSAGYSYEQYF; CDR3nt: TGTGCCAGCAGTCCGTCGGCGGGCTACTCCTACGAGCAGTACTTC
abundance: NA; v_gene: TRBV19; j_gene: TRBJ1-2; d_gene: TRBD1; CDR3aa: CASSTGGHGYTF; CDR3nt: TGTGCCAGTAGTACAGGGGGCCATGGCTACACCTTC
abundance: NA; v_gene: TRBV4-2; j_gene: TRBJ2-1; d_gene: TRBD2; CDR3aa: CASSQITSGRAGNEQFF; CDR3nt: TGTGCCAGCAGCCAAATAACTAGCGGGAGGGCCGGCAATGAGCAGTTCTTC
abundance: NA; v_gene: TRBV12-3/TRBV12-4; j_gene: TRBJ1-5; d_gene: TRBD1; CDR3aa: CASRRQGDQPQHF; CDR3nt: TGTGCCAGCAGAAGACAGGGGGATCAGCCCCAGCATTTT
abundance: once; v_gene: TRBV29-1; j_gene: TRBJ1-1; d_gene: NA; CDR3aa: CSVEGGWQAEAFF; CDR3nt: TGCAGCGTTGAAGGGGGCTGGCAGGCTGAAGCTTTCTTT
abundance: NA; v_gene: TRBV4-3; j_gene: TRBJ1-2; d_gene: NA; CDR3aa: CASSQDRQGSYGYTF; CDR3nt: TGCGCCAGCAGCCAAGATCGGCAGGGGAGCTATGGCTACACCTTC
abundance: NA; v_gene: TRBV18; j_gene: TRBJ1-2; d_gene: NA; CDR3aa: CASSPPPGLGGYTF; CDR3nt: TGTGCCAGCTCACCACCGCCAGGGTTGGGTGGCTACACCTTC
abundance: many; v_gene: TRBV18; j_gene: TRBJ1-2; d_gene: NA; CDR3aa: CASSTNRREMGGYTF; CDR3nt: TGTGCCAGCTCAACTAACAGGCGCGAGATGGGAGGCTACACCTTC
abundance: NA; v_gene: TRBV2; j_gene: TRBJ1-5; d_gene: NA; CDR3aa: CASKGEGLQPQHF; CDR3nt: TGTGCCAGCAAAGGGGAGGGACTCCAGCCCCAGCATTTT
abundance: NA; v_gene: TRBV7-3; j_gene: TRBJ1-3; d_gene: TRBD1; CDR3aa: CASSTPGGAFGNTIYF; CDR3nt: TGTGCCAGCAGCACCCCAGGGGGCGCATTTGGAAACACCATATATTTT
abundance: NA; v_gene: TRBV28; j_gene: TRBJ1-4; d_gene: TRBD1; CDR3aa: CASSTGTGRKLFF; CDR3nt: TGTGCCAGCAGTACCGGGACAGGGAGAAAACTGTTTTTT
abundance: few; v_gene: TRBV5-1; j_gene: TRBJ2-4; d_gene: NA; CDR3aa: CASSLGEAKNIQYF; CDR3nt: TGCGCCAGCAGCTTGGGAGAAGCCAAAAACATTCAGTACTTC
abundance: NA; v_gene: TRBV6-5; j_gene: TRBJ2-3; d_gene: NA; CDR3aa: CASTRGSKADTQYF; CDR3nt: TGTGCCAGCACGCGGGGCTCCAAGGCAGATACGCAGTATTTT
abundance: NA; v_gene: TRBV29-1; j_gene: TRBJ1-2; d_gene: NA; CDR3aa: CSVDWQGRRDGYTF; CDR3nt: TGCAGCGTTGACTGGCAGGGGCGAAGGGATGGCTACACCTTC
abundance: NA; v_gene: TRBV2; j_gene: TRBJ2-1; d_gene: NA; CDR3aa: CASSGSLASSYNEQFF; CDR3nt: TGTGCCAGCAGTGGCTCCCTAGCGAGCTCCTACAATGAGCAGTTCTTC
abundance: NA; v_gene: TRBV28; j_gene: TRBJ1-5; d_gene: NA; CDR3aa: CASSPLREGGNQPQHF; CDR3nt: TGTGCCAGCAGTCCACTCAGGGAGGGAGGCAATCAGCCCCAGCATTTT
abundance: few; v_gene: TRBV18; j_gene: TRBJ1-5; d_gene: TRBD1; CDR3aa: CASSLDRVNQPQHF; CDR3nt: TGTGCCAGCTCACTGGACAGGGTTAATCAGCCCCAGCATTTT
abundance: NA; v_gene: TRBV30; j_gene: TRBJ1-2; d_gene: NA; CDR3aa: CAWSRGVSSHTF; CDR3nt: TGTGCCTGGAGTCGGGGAGTGTCGTCGCACACCTTC
abundance: once; v_gene: TRBV19; j_gene: TRBJ1-2; d_gene: NA; CDR3aa: CASSIRAGEGYTF; CDR3nt: TGTGCCAGTAGTATCCGGGCGGGAGAGGGCTACACCTTC
abundance: NA; v_gene: TRBV7-2; j_gene: TRBJ2-2; d_gene: NA; CDR3aa: CASSTSWRADTGELFF; CDR3nt: TGTGCCAGCAGCACAAGCTGGAGGGCCGACACCGGGGAGCTGTTTTTT
abundance: NA; v_gene: TRBV6-5; j_gene: TRBJ2-2; d_gene: NA; CDR3aa: CASRLSGTGELFF; CDR3nt: TGTGCCAGCAGACTCTCGGGGACCGGGGAGCTGTTTTTT
abundance: NA; v_gene: TRBV10-3; j_gene: TRBJ1-1; d_gene: NA; CDR3aa: CAISDVGGTEAFF; CDR3nt: TGTGCCATCAGTGACGTAGGGGGCACTGAAGCTTTCTTT
abundance: NA; v_gene: TRBV7-9; j_gene: TRBJ2-5; d_gene: NA; CDR3aa: CASSLPAETQYF; CDR3nt: TGTGCCAGCAGTCTCCCAGCGGAGACCCAGTACTTC
abundance: NA; v_gene: TRBV27; j_gene: TRBJ1-1; d_gene: NA; CDR3aa: CASSSRNTEAFF; CDR3nt: TGTGCCAGCAGTTCCAGAAACACTGAAGCTTTCTTT
abundance: NA; v_gene: TRBV28; j_gene: TRBJ1-5; d_gene: TRBD1; CDR3aa: CASGTLPSQGGNQPQHF; CDR3nt: TGTGCCAGCGGGACCCTACCATCACAGGGGGGCAATCAGCCCCAGCATTTT
abundance: NA; v_gene: TRBV5-1; j_gene: TRBJ2-7; d_gene: TRBD2; CDR3aa: CASSPQTSGTGEQYF; CDR3nt: TGCGCCAGCAGCCCCCAGACTAGCGGGACGGGGGAGCAGTACTTC
abundance: NA; v_gene: TRBV15; j_gene: TRBJ1-5; d_gene: NA; CDR3aa: CATSRETNGRQPQHF; CDR3nt: TGTGCCACCAGCAGAGAAACAAACGGGAGGCAGCCCCAGCATTTT
abundance: NA; v_gene: TRBV19; j_gene: TRBJ1-5; d_gene: TRBD1; CDR3aa: CASSMDRDLGNQPQHF; CDR3nt: TGTGCCAGTAGTATGGACAGGGACTTGGGCAATCAGCCCCAGCATTTT
abundance: NA; v_gene: TRBV30; j_gene: TRBJ1-5; d_gene: NA; CDR3aa: CAWSGQHNQPQHF; CDR3nt: TGTGCCTGGAGCGGACAGCACAATCAGCCCCAGCATTTT